This T cell receptor (beta chain) was profiled in a study of PD-1 blockade in classical Hodgkin lymphoma. Study-level findings and limits: Factors driving the repertoire differences, possibly disease activity or prior therapy, remain undefined.

Comments on this clone: Its matching antigen is unknown.

No patient escaped relapse after autologous stem cell transplantation, and brentuximab vedotin exposure varied. The V end was cut by 8 bases, the J end by 7 bases, with 17 bases between. The CDR3 contains 13 residues. Germline values: CDR1 SNHLY, CDR2 FYNNEI. Profiled with immunoSEQ multiplex PCR; TCRdb holds only in-frame clones, not every one. The table lists about 20,000 clones, 65% to 80% of them singletons, with around 22% in the top ten. This TCR came from a human donor with classical Hodgkin lymphoma. This chain uses TRBV2 with TRBJ1-1; possibly TRBD1 for D (6 bases). The sequencing used peripheral blood mononuclear cells (PBMCs), collected before the second cycle of nivolumab. The CDR3 here is CASGGQLLVEAFF. The CDR3, as DNA: TGTGCCAGCGGAGGACAGCTTCTTGTTGAAGCTTTCTTT.